This T cell receptor (beta chain) was sequenced in a study of blood T cell repertoires in COVID-19. Across the study: PBMCs, B-cell-depleted T cells, or T cells were the source of the cDNA or gDNA that made up the material.

From germline, CDR1 is MDHEN and CDR2 SYDVKM. Trimming at V came to 4 bases and at J to 4 bases, leaving 1 base not matched to a gene. CDR3 length: 13 amino acids. Some clones are missing from TCRdb's copy, which holds only in-frame ones; the method was immunoSEQ multiplex PCR. Here the sample spans roughly 250,000 clones, 79% being singletons. This chain connects TRBV28 to TRBJ2-1; TRBD2 matches 7 bases. This sequence originates from a woman in her forties with active or convalescent COVID-19. Sequencing was performed on peripheral blood. As DNA, the CDR3 is TGTGCCAGCAGTTGGGGACTATACAATGAGCAGTTCTTC. Protein sequence: CASSWGLYNEQFF.